The 3 T cell receptor beta chains presented below share a single source sample, sequenced in a study of shared clonotypes between healthy human individuals. Libraries were prepared by immunoSEQ multiplex PCR; TCRdb keeps only in-frame clonotypes and omits some of them. The table has 950,000 to 1,100,000 clones, approximately 80% seen once; the top ten hold around 0.61%. The sample comprised memory CD4+ T cells from PBMCs. Subset: CD45RA-negative fraction. These receptors were taken from a man younger than 30 in good health. Some clones in this sample may be carry-over from other donors' samples.

The gene calls are TRBV7-2 and TRBJ1-3, with D possibly being TRBD1 (5 bases). Germline V gene lookup returns CDR1 SGHTA and CDR2 FQGNSA. The CDR3 has 16 amino acids. Trimming shortened V by 1 base and J by 4 bases, and 14 bases separated the two germline ends. The CDR3 loop reads CASSLVLSGMGNTIYF. CDR3 DNA: TGTGCCAGCAGCTTAGTATTATCAGGGATGGGAAACACCATATATTTT.

The V call is TRBV2, the J call TRBJ1-1, with unresolved D. Trimming cost V 3 bases and J 1 base, with 6 bases left between them. Germline CDR1 SNHLY, CDR2 FYNNEI. The CDR3 totals 13 residues. CDR3 region: CASSDQENTEAFF. The CDR3 DNA sequence: TGTGCCAGCAGTGATCAGGAGAACACTGAAGCTTTCTTT.

The gene calls are TRBV7-2 and TRBJ1-2, with unresolved D. This CDR3 region has 15 residues. In germline, CDR1 is SGHTA, CDR2 FQGNSA. The germline V and J ends were trimmed by 5 bases and 0 bases, with 13 bases remaining between them. The CDR3 sequence is CASSLPWVANYGYTF. CDR3 bases: TGTGCCAGCAGCCTCCCCTGGGTCGCTAACTATGGCTACACCTTC. Supplemented by reference TRBV7-2 and TRBJ1-2, the full variable domain reads GAGVSQSPSNKVTEKGKDVELRCDPISGHTALYWYRQSLGQGLEFLIYFQGNSAPDKSGLPSDRFSAERTGGSVSTLTIQRTQQEDSAVYLCASSLPWVANYGYTFGSGTRLTVV.